This T cell receptor (beta chain) was observed in a study of T cell responses to AZD1222 COVID-19 vaccine (dated by TCRdb to about 2021). At the level of the whole study: Because spike-specific TCR depth and breadth did not differ between the two schedules, AZD1222 recipients who got a second dose at roughly 4 weeks were pooled with those who got a second dose at roughly 12 weeks. A total of 230 to 250 trial participants underwent TCR sequencing, of whom about 210 had received two doses of AZD1222 and roughly 26 had received two doses of the MenACWY control vaccine. Trial participants were enrolled by age into 18-55, 56-69 and 70-plus year subgroups, with about 150, 27 and 61 TCR-sequenced participants respectively. What the research found in general, with its limitations: After two AZD1222 doses, spike-specific TCR breadth and depth were significantly higher than at day 0 and than in MenACWY recipients. Conclusions about previously exposed vaccinees were limited because only a handful of AZD1222 recipients were SARS-CoV-2 seropositive at baseline. In the small 56-69-year group, the increase in depth fell short of significance, most likely because of low power. Participants were mostly white British and included more females than males, and it was suggested by the authors that clonal diversity may have been underestimated. Because no samples from the day 14 peak response were available, repertoires could be characterized only after the peak T cell response. The vaccine-associated CD4 TCRs covered the entire spike protein, and the dominant responses fell in regions 160-218 and 743-854. Nearly half of unique spike-specific TCRs reportedly recognized epitopes outside regions mutated in the B.1.351 and B.1.1.7 variants.

The CDR3 regions of human TCRbeta chains were subjected to immunosequencing. Per the source publication's procedure: Repertoire TCRs were checked for matches against a reference library of SARS-CoV-2-specific TCRs that had been generated using the MIRA antigen-specificity platform. Breadth was defined as the fraction of unique TCRs that were SARS-CoV-2-associated, and depth was defined as the fraction of total T cells that were SARS-CoV-2-associated. Using the MIRA data, each spike-specific TCR was assigned both to the spike region to which the TCR was reactive and to a CD4 or CD8 class. Log10-transformed breadth and depth values were compared by one-way ANOVA with Sidak's multiple comparisons tests. Drawn from immuneACCESS, this table holds only the in-frame rearrangements with V and J called that TCRdb kept. Clones are partly lost; checked studies trace under half to an unresolved V gene and leave the rest unexplained. V, J and clone size derive from that table, while D and trimming were established from the DNA sequence. This sample comprises about 130,000 clones, 80% to 90% of them detected only once. The ten largest clones add up to about 1.6% of the sample.

What the time point label conveys for this sample: baseline before first vaccination. Samples from vaccinated people were obtained from the UK trials COV001 and COV002, which included a single-blind randomized controlled phase 2/3 trial of AZD1222 (ChAdOx1 nCoV-19) in healthy adults. For TCRbeta chain sequencing, PBMC samples were collected from trial participants at day 0 and at day 28 after the second dose. A note on this clone: Its antigen is currently not known. Per-base qualities were not stored, and no clone one base away is much larger.

After removal of 4 bases from V and 6 bases from J, the junction retains 6 bases not matched to a gene. The CDR3 runs 14 residues from the cysteine to the phenylalanine. CDR3 DNA only is kept here, 42 bases in frame from base 1. Looking up the germline V gene yields CDR1 SGHTA and CDR2 FQGNSA. This receptor chain uses TRBV7-2 and TRBJ2-4; TRBD2 agrees with 7 junctional bases. The clonotype comes from an adult in good health. Specimen: peripheral blood, collected on day 0 of AZD1222 vaccination. The nucleotide sequence is TGTGCCAGCAGCTCTACTGGGGGGGGAAACATTCAGTACTTC. Translated, this gives CASSSTGGGNIQYF.